The rows below give T cell receptor beta chains drawn from one sample of a study of T cell responses to AZD1222 COVID-19 vaccine. The assay was immunoSEQ multiplex PCR, and TCRdb's table has in-frame clones only and misses some. The table lists some 80,000 clones, about 80% of them singletons, with 25% to 30% in the top ten. The sample here was peripheral blood, taken 28 days after the second dose of the MenACWY control vaccine. The source of these receptors is an adult who received the MenACWY meningococcal vaccine as a control. CDR3s include the opening cysteine and the closing phenylalanine or tryptophan. A D gene is named only where the DNA matches it firmly. Part of the rows lack a size; the others show once, few, many or a class for expanded clones.

v_call,clone_size,j_call,d_call,cdr3_nt,cdr3_aa
TRBV7-9,-,TRBJ1-5,-,TGTGCCAGCAGCCCAGGGGCGAATCAGCCCCAGCATTTT,CASSPGANQPQHF
TRBV7-7,-,TRBJ2-7,TRBD1,TGTGCTAGCAGCTTAGGAACAGGGGGAAACTACGAGCAGTACTTC,CASSLGTGGNYEQYF
TRBV2,once,TRBJ1-3,-,TGTGCCAGCAGTGAGGCCGCTGGTCGTCCGAACACCATATATTTT,CASSEAAGRPNTIYF
TRBV5-5,-,TRBJ1-1,-,TGTGCCAGCAGCTTGGGTGCAGGGATGCACACTGAAGCTTTCTTT,CASSLGAGMHTEAFF
TRBV30,-,TRBJ1-2,-,TGTGCCTGGAGCCTCGCGGGGGGCGAAGGCTACACCTTC,CAWSLAGGEGYTF
TRBV29-1,-,TRBJ2-7,-,TGCAGCGTTGCCGCCGGAGCCTACGAGCAGTACTTC,CSVAAGAYEQYF
TRBV18,once,TRBJ2-3,-,TGTGCCAGCTCACCTCTCAGGGTTGGAGATACGCAGTATTTT,CASSPLRVGDTQYF
TRBV5-1,-,TRBJ1-1,-,TGCGCCAGCAGCTTCAGTATATCGAACACTGAAGCTTTCTTT,CASSFSISNTEAFF
TRBV4-1,-,TRBJ1-3,-,TGCGCCAGCAGCCAAGGTCTGGCGGGGCGCTCTGGAAACACCATATATTTT,CASSQGLAGRSGNTIYF
TRBV27,-,TRBJ1-5,TRBD1,TGTGCCAGCAGCCCGGGACAGGGTATAGAGAGCAATCAGCCCCAGCATTTT,CASSPGQGIESNQPQHF
TRBV10-2,-,TRBJ1-1,-,TGCGCCAGCAGGTCAACAGGGTACACTGAAGCTTTCTTT,CASRSTGYTEAFF